Following are 10 T cell receptor beta chains from one sample sequenced in a study of blood T cell repertoires in COVID-19. Sequencing used immunoSEQ multiplex PCR; TCRdb keeps in-frame clones, though not all of them. The sample records about 180,000 clones, over 70% being singletons. The sequenced material came from peripheral blood. Receptors were obtained from a woman aged 40 to 50 with COVID-19, enrolled during active disease.

V gene TRBV4-1 combines with J gene TRBJ2-1; 10 bases are shared with TRBD2. From germline, CDR1 is MGHRA and CDR2 YSYEKL. V lost 4 bases, J lost 5 bases, and 5 bases stayed unmatched. The CDR3 has 15 residues. CDR3 bases: TGCGCCAGCAGCCTTAACCTAGCGGGGGACAATGAGCAGTTCTTC. This translates into CASSLNLAGDNEQFF.

V usage is TRBV11-2 and J usage is TRBJ1-6; 10 bases are a match to TRBD1. The V segment lost 6 bases and the J segment 6 bases; nucleotides outside the gene matches: 8. CDR3 size: 16 residues. The germline gives CDR1 SGHAT, CDR2 FQNNGV. The CDR3 region has the DNA TGTGCCAGCAGGGGGGGGACAGGGGAGGCTAATTCACCCCTCCACTTT. Its protein product is CASRGGTGEANSPLHF.

The chain joins TRBV29-1 to TRBJ1-6, with TRBD1 as a possible D gene (5 bases). CDR3 length equals 14 residues. CDR1 and CDR2 from the germline V gene are SQVTM and ANQGSEA. V lost 0 bases and J lost 13, with 16 bases in between. The CDR3 DNA reads as TGCAGCGTTGAAGATCAGGGTGGGGGGAGTCCCCTCCACTTT. It is translated as CSVEDQGGGSPLHF.

The chain joins TRBV2 to TRBJ2-1; 8 bases line up with TRBD1. The CDR3 covers 13 residues. Looked up from germline, CDR1 is SNHLY and CDR2 is FYNNEI. Trimming at V came to 6 bases and at J to 7 bases, leaving 5 bases not matched to a gene. CDR3 sequence (DNA): TGTGCCAGCAGCTACGACAGGGGTAATGAGCAGTTCTTC. It specifies CASSYDRGNEQFF.

The CDR3 DNA is TGCGCCAGCAGCCAAGAAGTGTTTGGGGGGGATTCACCCCTCCACTTT. The encoded protein is CASSQEVFGGDSPLHF. The chain has TRBV4-1 and TRBJ1-6, with a possible D match to TRBD1 (5 bases). This CDR3 spans 16 amino acids. Germline lookup yields CDR1 MGHRA and CDR2 YSYEKL. Trimming took off 0 bases at V and 8 bases at J, with 14 bases between the two ends.

This rearrangement joins TRBV5-1 to TRBJ1-5, with 9 nucleotides matching TRBD1. The CDR3 has 17 amino acids. The V gene end was trimmed by 2 bases and the J gene end by 2 bases; junction bases not matched to a gene: 8. Germline CDR1 is SGHRS and CDR2 is YFSETQ. CDR3 sequence reads: CASSFNPGQGRNQPQHF. In DNA, the CDR3 is TGCGCCAGCAGCTTTAACCCGGGACAGGGCCGCAATCAGCCCCAGCATTTT.

This clone appeared a single time. The V gene is TRBV5-4, the J gene TRBJ1-6; D call uncertain. The length of the CDR3 is 15 residues. V was cut by 0 bases and J by 3 bases, with 7 bases left in between. In germline, CDR1 is SGHNT, CDR2 YYREEE (reference sequence). CDR3 protein: CASSLGRNYNSPLHF. CDR3 nucleotide sequence: TGTGCCAGCAGCTTGGGCAGAAACTATAATTCACCCCTCCACTTT.

The rearrangement uses TRBV29-1 and TRBJ1-2; TRBD1 agrees at 8 bases. CDR1 is SQVTM and CDR2 is ANQGSEA in the germline V gene. The CDR3 spans 13 residues. V trimming: 3 bases; J trimming: 6 bases; junction bases outside the gene matches: 6. CDR3 loop: CSVDPPGGDGYTF. The CDR3 region has the DNA TGCAGCGTTGACCCTCCAGGGGGCGATGGCTACACCTTC.

Here the CDR3 reads CAIRKAGIGDTEAFF. The CDR3 DNA reads TGTGCCATCCGGAAGGCCGGCATCGGGGACACTGAAGCTTTCTTT. The chain carries TRBV10-3 and TRBJ1-1; D gene unclear. The V gene's germline CDR1 is ENHRY and CDR2 SYGVKD. V gave up 8 bases and J gave up 3 bases, with 19 bases separating them. CDR3 length: 15 amino acids.

This clone was found once. This chain links TRBV13 with TRBJ1-6, with TRBD1 matching 9 bases. There are 14 residues in the CDR3. The germline CDR1 and CDR2 sequences are PRHDT and FYEKMQ (reference sequence). The trim removed 5 bases at V and 10 bases at J, leaving 6 bases unmatched. The CDR3 nucleotides are TGTGCCAGCAGCCCCCGGACAGGGGTCTCACCCCTCCACTTT. Protein product: CASSPRTGVSPLHF.